This passage covers 31 T cell receptor beta chains from one sample sequenced in a study of CD8 T cells in Susac syndrome. Random hexamers served to reverse transcribe about 0.5 to 1 ug RNA. TCRdb redid the calling of the immunoSEQ multiplex PCR reads with MiXCR, one entry per CDR3 protein. The sample carries about 210,000 distinct CDR3 sequences, over 85% recorded once. The sample was CD4+ T cells from PBMCs. The receptors were sampled from a human donor in good health.

V usage is TRBV20-1 and J usage is TRBJ2-3, with 10 bases matching TRBD2. This CDR3 has 14 amino acids. The trim removed 5 bases at V and 2 bases at J, leaving 4 bases unmatched. Germline loops: CDR1 DFQATT, CDR2 SNEGSKA (reference sequence). The chain's CDR3 is CSAAGLANTDTQYF. CDR3 coding DNA: TGCAGTGCTGCGGGACTAGCGAACACAGATACGCAGTATTTT.

This sequence joins TRBV9 and TRBJ2-1, with D perhaps TRBD2 (5 bases). The V end lost 0 bases, the J end lost 10 bases, and 11 bases lay between the germline ends. The CDR3 is made up of 13 amino acids. The germline CDR1 and CDR2 sequences are SGDLS and YYNGEE. In DNA form, the CDR3 reads TGTGCCAGCAGCGTAGAACCCGGGGAAGAGCAGTTCTTC. It is translated as CASSVEPGEEQFF.

This rearrangement joins TRBV24-1 to TRBJ2-3; 8 positions agree with TRBD1. CDR1 KGHDR and CDR2 SFDVKD come from the germline V gene. The CDR3 has 15 amino acids. Trimming cost V 5 bases and J 0 bases; bases outside gene matches: 3. This CDR3 reads CATSGTGRSTDTQYF. The DNA of the CDR3 is TGTGCCACCAGTGGGACAGGGCGGAGCACAGATACGCAGTATTTT.

The chain is built from TRBV20-1 and TRBJ1-3, with no clear D. CDR3 length: 14 residues. Germline V gives CDR1 DFQATT, CDR2 SNEGSKA (reference sequence). Trimming removed 3 bases at V and 4 bases at J, with 13 bases between. The CDR3 loop is CSARGVGRGNTIYF. CDR3 sequence (DNA): TGCAGTGCTAGGGGAGTCGGGAGAGGAAACACCATATATTTT.

The chain carries TRBV6-5 and TRBJ2-5; TRBD1 might be the D (6 bases). The CDR3 covers 14 residues. V gave up 6 bases and J gave up 2 bases, with 13 bases separating them. The V gene's germline CDR1 is MNHEY and CDR2 SVGAGI. The CDR3 protein is CASSPWTDQETQYF. The CDR3 region has the DNA TGTGCCAGCAGCCCCTGGACAGATCAAGAGACCCAGTACTTC.

This sequence joins TRBV25-1 and TRBJ2-7, with TRBD1 as a possible D gene (5 bases). The CDR3 runs to 15 residues. Germline V gene lookup returns CDR1 MGHDK and CDR2 SYGVNS. Between the trimmed V and J ends, which lost 3 bases and 1 base, there was a span of 13 bases. The CDR3 DNA is TGTGCCAGCAGTGACCTGGGGCAGGAGTCCTACGAGCAGTACTTC. It yields the protein CASSDLGQESYEQYF.

The rearrangement uses TRBV5-1 and TRBJ2-1, with D hard to call. Trimming stripped 0 bases from V and 4 bases from J, with 11 bases between. The CDR3 runs to 15 residues. Germline CDR1 is SGHRS and CDR2 is YFSETQ. The CDR3, as DNA: TGCGCCAGCAGCTTGGGTTCTCTCAATTACAATGAGCAGTTCTTC. This gives the protein CASSLGSLNYNEQFF.

This clonotype has just a few counts. CDR3 sequence reads: CASSVAGHTEAFF. The CDR3 DNA is TGTGCCAGCAGTGTCGCGGGACACACTGAAGCTTTCTTT. The chain uses TRBV2 and TRBJ1-1, with D perhaps TRBD1 (5 bases). CDR3 size: 13 residues. Trimming removed 4 bases at V and 3 bases at J, with 9 bases between. Looked up from germline, CDR1 is SNHLY and CDR2 is FYNNEI.

The V gene is TRBV9, the J gene TRBJ1-1, with D perhaps matching TRBD1 (6 bases). CDR1 is SGDLS, CDR2 YYNGEE, per germline. Trimming removed 9 bases from V and 0 bases from J, with 15 bases in between. The CDR3 covers 14 residues. CDR3: CATGGLLVNTEAFF. Written as DNA, the CDR3 is TGTGCCACTGGGGGGCTGCTTGTGAACACTGAAGCTTTCTTT.

V is TRBV7-2 and J is TRBJ2-7; 9 positions agree with TRBD2. This CDR3 has 14 residues. Germline V lookup: CDR1 SGHTA, CDR2 FQGNSA. V lost 3 bases to trimming and J lost 2 bases; unmatched junction nucleotides: 2. The DNA for the CDR3 is TGTGCCAGCAGCTTCGGCGGGGGGGCCTACGAGCAGTACTTC. This translates into CASSFGGGAYEQYF. Filled out from reference TRBV7-2 and TRBJ2-7, the complete variable domain reads GAGVSQSPSNKVTEKGKDVELRCDPISGHTALYWYRQSLGQGLEFLIYFQGNSAPDKSGLPSDRFSAERTGGSVSTLTIQRTQQEDSAVYLCASSFGGGAYEQYFGPGTRLTVT.

The chain carries TRBV2 and TRBJ2-3; 7 positions agree with TRBD2. The CDR3 spans 14 residues. The V segment lost 7 bases and the J segment 2 bases; nucleotides outside the gene matches: 6. Germline V gene sequence: CDR1 SNHLY, CDR2 FYNNEI. As DNA, the CDR3 is TGTGCCAGCAACCCTAGCGGACCCACAGATACGCAGTATTTT. Its protein is CASNPSGPTDTQYF.

This clonotype was seen a single time. This chain joins TRBV4-1 and TRBJ2-1; no clear D gene. The V end was cut by 0 bases, the J end by 11 bases, with 8 bases between. The CDR3 is 12 residues long. Germline-derived CDR1 and CDR2 are MGHRA and YSYEKL. CDR3 nucleotide sequence: TGCGCCAGCAGCCAAGAGGTAGAGCAGCAGTTCTTC. This encodes CASSQEVEQQFF.

The chain links TRBV3-1 to TRBJ2-4, with 14 bases aligning to TRBD2. V was pared by 4 bases and J by 8 bases, with 1 base of the junction left unmatched. The CDR3 runs to 14 residues. Germline V gives CDR1 LGHDT, CDR2 YNNKEL (reference sequence). The CDR3 coding sequence is TGTGCCAGCAGCCTGGGACTAGCGGGGGACATTCAGTACTTC. This encodes CASSLGLAGDIQYF.

The V gene is TRBV12-3 or TRBV12-4, the J gene TRBJ1-4; tentatively, D is TRBD1 (6 bases). The ends were cut back, 8 bases at V and 8 bases at J, with 18 bases in the middle. CDR3 length: 14 amino acids. The CDR3, as DNA: TGTGCCAGCGGGAGGACAGCACCTGGAGAAAAACTGTTTTTT. As protein: CASGRTAPGEKLFF.

The chain carries TRBV30 and TRBJ2-7, with D possibly TRBD2 on 5 matching bases. V lost 1 base and J lost 3, with 25 bases in between. The CDR3 extends over 18 amino acids. From germline, CDR1 is GTSNPN and CDR2 SVGIG (reference sequence). The CDR3 protein is CAWSAYRGGDTDYYEQYV. For the CDR3, the DNA is TGTGCCTGGAGTGCATACCGGGGTGGCGACACCGATTACTACGAGCAGTACGTC.

This clonotype appeared once. This chain connects TRBV25-1 to TRBJ1-6, with 7 bases fitting TRBD1. From germline, CDR1 is MGHDK and CDR2 SYGVNS. This CDR3 has 16 residues. The junction had 17 bases not matched to a gene; V was cut back by 5 bases and J by 13 bases. Written as DNA, the CDR3 is TGTGCCAGCAGTACCTCCGGGACAGCCAGAAATTTGCCCCTCCACTTT. Its protein product is CASSTSGTARNLPLHF.

V gene TRBV9 combines with J gene TRBJ2-7, with a possible D match to TRBD2 (6 bases). The CDR3 is 14 amino acids. CDR1 is SGDLS, CDR2 YYNGEE, per germline. Trimming cost V 0 bases and J 0 bases, with 7 bases left between them. The CDR3 here is CASSVGLDSYEQYV. The DNA for the CDR3 is TGTGCCAGCAGCGTAGGACTAGACTCCTACGAGCAGTACGTC.

V gene TRBV7-2 combines with J gene TRBJ2-3; 9 nucleotides match TRBD2. Germline values: CDR1 SGHTA, CDR2 FQGNSA. V lost 3 bases to trimming and J lost 2 bases; unmatched junction nucleotides: 6. The CDR3 loop spans 16 amino acids. The CDR3 loop is CASSLQGTSITDTQYF. The DNA for the CDR3 is TGTGCCAGCAGCTTGCAGGGGACTAGCATCACAGATACGCAGTATTTT.

The chain links TRBV7-2 to TRBJ2-3, with 9 bases matching TRBD2. Germline CDR1 reads SGHTA; CDR2 reads FQGNSA. This CDR3 has 16 residues. The V gene end was trimmed by 4 bases and the J gene end by 5 bases; junction bases not matched to a gene: 10. CDR3 sequence (DNA): TGTGCCAGCAGCTCCCCAGCGGGGGGCGGCAGAGATACGCAGTATTTT. Amino acid sequence: CASSSPAGGGRDTQYF.

The chain combines TRBV20-1 with TRBJ2-3; 7 bases are a match to TRBD1. Germline V gene data show CDR1 as DFQATT and CDR2 as SNEGSKA (reference sequence). The CDR3 runs 15 residues. Trimming removed 4 bases from V and 4 bases from J; junction bases left unmatched: 11. The chain's CDR3 is CSATIPGQQSDTQYF. The CDR3 nucleotides are TGCAGTGCTACCATACCGGGACAGCAGTCAGATACGCAGTATTTT.

This clonotype appeared once. The chain has TRBV29-1 and TRBJ1-2; TRBD1 is a possible D gene (5 bases). Looked up from germline, CDR1 is SQVTM and CDR2 is ANQGSEA. The CDR3 spans 11 residues. The CDR3 spells CSHMGVEGYTF. In DNA, the CDR3 is TGCAGTCATATGGGGGTGGAAGGCTACACCTTC.

This clonotype was observed a single time. This chain links TRBV3-1 with TRBJ1-6; D gene uncertain. Germline CDR1 is LGHDT and CDR2 is YNNKEL (reference sequence). The CDR3 consists of 13 residues. Trimming left V 8 bases short and J 7 bases short, with 12 bases between. CDR3 region: CASGPRANSPLHF. In nucleotides, the CDR3 is TGTGCCAGCGGTCCAAGAGCGAATTCACCCCTCCACTTT.

The chain has TRBV7-9 and TRBJ2-1; 8 bases line up with TRBD1. The CDR3 length is 15 residues. J lost 4 bases, V lost 5 bases, and 7 bases had no gene match. Germline assignment: CDR1 SEHNR and CDR2 FQNEAQ (reference sequence). The CDR3 region has the DNA TGTGCCAGCAGCCGAGGACAGGGCCCGTACAATGAGCAGTTCTTC. Translated: CASSRGQGPYNEQFF.

This chain links TRBV11-2 with TRBJ2-5; D gene unclear. CDR1 and CDR2 (germline): SGHAT, FQNNGV. The CDR3 contains 13 residues. V lost 3 bases and J lost 5, with 10 bases in between. CDR3 nucleotide sequence: TGTGCCAGCAGCTTCGAGCTGTTGGAGACCCAGTACTTC. It codes for CASSFELLETQYF.

Only one count was recorded for this clonotype. V usage is TRBV2 and J usage is TRBJ2-7, with D possibly being TRBD2 (5 bases). There are 13 residues in the CDR3. Germline assignment: CDR1 SNHLY and CDR2 FYNNEI. Trimming took 4 bases from V and 5 from J, leaving 12 bases between them. CDR3 nucleotides: TGTGCCAGCAGTGTGGGGTACGGGAACGAGCAGTACGTC. Translating gives CASSVGYGNEQYV.

V usage is TRBV28 and J usage is TRBJ1-1, with TRBD1 identical over 7 bases. Germline trimming cut 6 bases from V and 5 bases from J; bases unmatched to any gene: 6. Germline V gene sequence: CDR1 MDHEN, CDR2 SYDVKM. This CDR3 region has 13 residues. CDR3 loop: CASSQADRTEAFF. Here the CDR3 DNA reads TGTGCCAGCAGCCAGGCGGACAGGACTGAAGCTTTCTTT.

V usage is TRBV12-3 or TRBV12-4 and J usage is TRBJ1-6; D not certain. This CDR3 comprises 15 residues. V shed 3 bases and J shed 7 bases, with 13 bases lying between them. Here the CDR3 DNA reads TGTGCCAGCAGTTTTTCCGGACCGGGAAATTCACCCCTCCACTTT. This encodes CASSFSGPGNSPLHF.

This chain links TRBV7-9 with TRBJ2-3; 7 bases line up with TRBD1. V shed 5 bases and J 6 bases; nucleotides not matched to a gene: 5. The CDR3 is made up of 13 amino acids. Germline V CDR1 and CDR2: SEHNR, FQNEAQ (reference sequence). This CDR3 reads CASSATGEDTQYF. The CDR3 region has the DNA TGTGCCAGCAGCGCTACAGGGGAGGATACGCAGTATTTT.

The rearrangement links TRBV10-3 to TRBJ2-1; TRBD2 matches 11 bases. V trimming: 6 bases; J trimming: 5 bases; junction bases outside the gene matches: 6. The CDR3 is 15 amino acids. Per the germline V gene, CDR1 is ENHRY and CDR2 is SYGVKD. The CDR3 here is CAIRALAGADNEQFF. The CDR3 DNA reads TGTGCCATCAGAGCACTAGCGGGAGCTGACAATGAGCAGTTCTTC.

J is TRBJ2-3 and V is TRBV7-9; 7 nucleotides align to TRBD2. CDR1 SEHNR and CDR2 FQNEAQ come from the germline V gene (reference sequence). The ends lost 5 bases at V and 0 bases at J; junction bases unmatched: 8. The CDR3 loop spans 16 amino acids. The CDR3 reads CASSPRGDTSTDTQYF. The CDR3, as DNA: TGTGCCAGCAGCCCACGGGGGGATACTAGCACAGATACGCAGTATTTT.

The chain carries TRBV7-9 and TRBJ1-2, with D unclear. CDR1 is SEHNR, CDR2 FQNEAQ, per germline (reference sequence). The CDR3 runs to 13 residues. Trimming removed 5 bases from V and 4 bases from J, with 11 bases in between. This CDR3 is CASSPWTAYGYTF. CDR3 nucleotide sequence: TGTGCCAGCAGCCCGTGGACGGCCTATGGCTACACCTTC. Variable domain in full (rest from reference TRBV7-9 and TRBJ1-2): DTGVSQNPRHKITKRGQNVTFRCDPISEHNRLYWYRQTLGQGPEFLTYFQNEAQLEKSRLLSDRFSAERPKGSFSTLEIQRTEQGDSAMYLCASSPWTAYGYTFGSGTRLTVV.